Included here is one T cell receptor (beta chain) sequence, with context. The antigen is unknown. The authors ran the assay at deep level. The protocol was immunoSEQ multiplex PCR, while the TCRdb copy is restricted to in-frame clones and leaves out a portion. The sample has millions of clones, approximately 95% seen once. This specimen belongs to a study of shared clonotypes between healthy human individuals. Study-level results: Non-shared clonotypes had lower generation probabilities than those shared by all four donors.

The CDR3 has 16 residues. Germline V gene sequence: CDR1 MNHEY, CDR2 SMNVEV (reference sequence). Germline trimming cut 5 bases from V and 6 bases from J; bases unmatched to any gene: 8. Splitting of CD4+ cells produced CD45RA+ naive and CD45RA-negative memory subsets. Sequencing input: naive CD4+ T cells from PBMCs. The subset is: CD45RA+ positively selected. The chain recombines TRBV27 with TRBJ2-1; 12 positions agree with TRBD2. This TCR derives from a man aged 18 to 30 in good health. Some clones in this sample may be carry-over from other donors' samples. CDR3 sequence: CASSPPGLAGSNEQFF. The CDR3 bases are TGTGCCAGCAGTCCCCCGGGACTAGCGGGTTCCAATGAGCAGTTCTTC.